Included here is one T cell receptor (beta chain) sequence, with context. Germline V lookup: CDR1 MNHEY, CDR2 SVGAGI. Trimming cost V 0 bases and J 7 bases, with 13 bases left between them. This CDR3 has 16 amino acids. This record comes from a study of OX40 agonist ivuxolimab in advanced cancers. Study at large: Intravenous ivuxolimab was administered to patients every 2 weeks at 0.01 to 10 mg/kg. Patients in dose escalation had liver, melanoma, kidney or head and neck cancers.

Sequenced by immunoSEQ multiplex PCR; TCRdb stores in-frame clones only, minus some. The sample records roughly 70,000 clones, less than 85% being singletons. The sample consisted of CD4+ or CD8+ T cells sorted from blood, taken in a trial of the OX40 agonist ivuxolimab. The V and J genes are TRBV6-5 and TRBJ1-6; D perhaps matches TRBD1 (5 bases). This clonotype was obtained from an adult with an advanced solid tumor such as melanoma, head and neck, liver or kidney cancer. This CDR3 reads CASSYSSSRQNSPLHF. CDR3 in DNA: TGTGCCAGCAGTTACTCCTCAAGCAGACAGAATTCACCCCTCCACTTT.